This T cell receptor (beta chain) was profiled in a study of regulatory T cells in long-lasting Graves disease. This clonotype has ten or more counts. Sequencing libraries for TCR beta were prepared with iRepertoire HTBI primers and Arm-PCR of CDR3 regions. TCRdb ran MiXCR on the multiplex PCR reads and lists one entry per CDR3 protein. This sample yields hundreds of thousands of distinct CDR3 sequences, of which less than 15% are seen a single time; roughly 10% belongs to the top ten. CDR1 is SQVTM, CDR2 ANQGSEA, per germline. The CDR3 extends over 14 amino acids. V lost 2 bases to trimming and J lost 6 bases, with 14 bases between them. Time point in this sample: newly diagnosed GD, antithyroid drugs for less than 3 months. The authors made the TCR library using RNA they extracted from PBMCs. This same sample was also part of a study on T cells in Graves' hyperthyroidism and ophthalmopathy. That work contributes: A 13 V-J signature model discriminated ophthalmopathy versus stable hyperthyroidism.

The chain carries TRBV29-1 and TRBJ2-1; a possible D gene is TRBD2 (5 bases). Sequenced material: peripheral blood mononuclear cells (PBMCs), taken at new diagnosis, from a patient treated with antithyroid drugs. This clonotype originated in a young man with Graves disease. In DNA form, the CDR3 reads TGCAGCGTTGAACTTTCGGGGTACCTCAATGAGCAGTTCTTC. This gives the protein CSVELSGYLNEQFF.